One sample yielded the 21 T cell receptor beta chains listed below, sequenced in a study of blood T cell repertoires in COVID-19 (dated by TCRdb to about 2020). The library came from the immunoSEQ multiplex PCR assay. The source is immuneACCESS, and TCRdb retained only in-frame sequences with V and J called. Part of the clones is not carried over; for the studies checked, unresolved V genes explain less than half of this, and the remainder is unexplained. This sample comprises roughly 100,000 clones, roughly nine tenths of them detected only once. The ten largest clones add up to 6% to 6.5% of the sample. Material for sequencing was peripheral blood. These receptors came from a human donor in a cohort sampled during active COVID-19.

The genes are TRBV7-9 and TRBJ1-2; maybe TRBD1 (5 bases). Germline CDR1 SEHNR, CDR2 FQNEAQ (reference sequence). V shed 5 bases and J shed 1 base, with 8 bases lying between them. The CDR3 is 13 amino acids. The CDR3 loop is CASSTTDNYGYTF. The CDR3 DNA reads as TGTGCCAGCAGCACGACAGATAACTATGGCTACACCTTC.

CDR3 loop: CASTDRTGSEETQYF. Here the CDR3 DNA reads TGTGCCAGCACTGATCGCACAGGGTCTGAAGAGACCCAGTACTTC. This chain joins TRBV21-1 and TRBJ2-5; TRBD1, the table's D call, lacks a check against the DNA. TRBV21-1 is noted as a pseudogene. The CDR3 sequence is 15 residues long.

This rearrangement joins TRBV5-6 to TRBJ1-3; 9 nucleotides align to TRBD1. The V gene's germline CDR1 is SGHDT and CDR2 YYEEEE. V shed 3 bases, J shed 5 bases, and the junction held 12 bases outside the gene matches. The length of the CDR3 is 17 residues. The CDR3: CASSSFPGQGIRNTIYF. Written as DNA, the CDR3 is TGTGCCAGCAGCTCTTTTCCGGGACAGGGAATTCGAAACACCATATATTTT.

The rearrangement joins TRBV9 to TRBJ2-7; TRBD2 agrees at 10 bases. This CDR3 spans 16 amino acids. Per the germline V gene, CDR1 is SGDLS and CDR2 is YYNGEE. The V segment lost 2 bases and the J segment 0 bases; nucleotides outside the gene matches: 5. The CDR3 is CASSVASGGPSYEQYF. CDR3 sequence (DNA): TGTGCCAGCAGCGTGGCTAGCGGGGGTCCCTCCTACGAGCAGTACTTC.

The chain has TRBV10-3 and TRBJ1-4; maybe TRBD1 (5 bases). V was trimmed by 2 bases and J by 6 bases, leaving 16 bases between them. The CDR3 is 16 amino acids. Per the germline V gene, CDR1 is ENHRY and CDR2 is SYGVKD. This chain's CDR3 is CAISEPRQLGDEKLFF. For the CDR3, the DNA is TGTGCCATCAGTGAGCCGAGACAGCTAGGTGATGAAAAACTGTTTTTT.

This clone appeared a single time. The CDR3 DNA sequence: TGTGCCAGCAGTGACGCTTGGCGGGGGGGCTACGAGCAGTACTTC. Translated, it gives CASSDAWRGGYEQYF. V and J are TRBV2 and TRBJ2-7; 9 nucleotides align to TRBD2. Germline values: CDR1 SNHLY, CDR2 FYNNEI. The CDR3 has 15 amino acids. Trimming cost V 3 bases and J 3 bases; bases outside gene matches: 6.

This clone came up once. This chain joins TRBV2 and TRBJ2-3; a weak D match, TRBD2 (5 bases). Per the germline V gene, CDR1 is SNHLY and CDR2 is FYNNEI. This CDR3 has 12 amino acids. Trimming cost V 2 bases and J 5 bases, with 5 bases left between them. CDR3 coding DNA: TGTGCCAGCAGTGAACGGGGAGATACGCAGTATTTT. Amino acids: CASSERGDTQYF.

The genes are TRBV28 and TRBJ1-6, with D unclear. There are 13 residues in the CDR3. Germline V gene data show CDR1 as MDHEN and CDR2 as SYDVKM. Trimming took 3 bases from V and 8 from J, leaving 8 bases between them. CDR3 nucleotides: TGTGCCAGCAGTTTTCAGACTTATTCACCCCTCCACTTT. It codes for CASSFQTYSPLHF.

The rearrangement joins TRBV6-5 to TRBJ1-4; D gene unclear. The CDR3 covers 14 residues. The ends were cut back, 5 bases at V and 8 bases at J, with 15 bases in the middle. Germline V lookup: CDR1 MNHEY, CDR2 SVGAGI. The CDR3 sequence is CASSSLLSQEKLFF. The DNA of the CDR3 is TGTGCCAGCAGTAGTCTGCTATCCCAAGAAAAACTGTTTTTT.

The V and J genes are TRBV6-4 and TRBJ2-1, with 12 bases that match TRBD1. V lost 6 bases, J lost 7 bases, and 7 bases stayed unmatched. The germline V gene has CDR1 MRHNA and CDR2 SNTAGT. The CDR3 runs 15 residues. The CDR3 here is CASRAGTGGGNEQFF. In nucleotides, the CDR3 is TGTGCCAGCAGAGCCGGGACAGGGGGCGGAAATGAGCAGTTCTTC.

The chain employs TRBV4-1 and TRBJ2-1; 9 bases line up with TRBD2. The V segment lost 4 bases and the J segment 6 bases; nucleotides outside the gene matches: 7. Per the germline V gene, CDR1 is MGHRA and CDR2 is YSYEKL. CDR3 size: 15 residues. CDR3 nucleotide sequence: TGCGCCAGCAGCCGCGGACTAGCGTTTCTCAATGAGCAGTTCTTC. Translating it yields CASSRGLAFLNEQFF.

The chain couples TRBV19 to TRBJ2-1, with a weak D call TRBD2 (7 bases). Germline V CDR1 and CDR2: LNHDA, SQIVND (reference sequence). V lost 5 bases and J lost 8, with 13 bases in between. There are 13 residues in the CDR3. For the CDR3, the DNA is TGTGCCAGTAGTGCGGGGGCTCTGGATGAGCAGTTCTTC. It translates to CASSAGALDEQFF.

This chain connects TRBV27 to TRBJ2-3, with 12 bases identical to TRBD2. Losses at the gene ends were 2 bases for V and 3 bases for J; bases not matched to a gene: 0. The length of the CDR3 is 15 residues. Germline loops: CDR1 MNHEY, CDR2 SMNVEV (reference sequence). The CDR3 reads CASSLTSGGTDTQYF. Written as DNA, the CDR3 is TGTGCCAGCAGTTTAACTAGCGGGGGGACAGATACGCAGTATTTT.

This rearrangement joins TRBV9 to TRBJ2-7; 12 bases are shared with TRBD2. V was pared by 3 bases and J by 4 bases, with 5 bases of the junction left unmatched. The CDR3 contains 15 residues. Germline V CDR1 and CDR2: SGDLS, YYNGEE. This CDR3 is CASSASGGAGYEQYF. CDR3 sequence (DNA): TGTGCCAGCAGCGCTAGCGGGGGGGCCGGTTACGAGCAGTACTTC.

The chain recombines TRBV7-9 with TRBJ1-6, with TRBD1 as a possible D gene (6 bases). Germline CDR1 reads SEHNR; CDR2 reads FQNEAQ (reference sequence). The V gene lost 1 base and the J gene lost 6 bases, with 19 bases spanning the gap. This CDR3 comprises 18 residues. The CDR3 nucleotides are TGTGCCAGCAGCTTAGTGTTAGGGGGACGTGACCTTAATTCACCCCTCCACTTT. It translates to CASSLVLGGRDLNSPLHF.

This rearrangement joins TRBV5-6 to TRBJ1-4; no firm D call. The CDR3 sequence is 15 residues long. Germline CDR1 reads SGHDT; CDR2 reads YYEEEE. V was cut by 0 bases and J by 8 bases, with 14 bases left in between. CDR3 residues: CASSLAAGGGEKLFF. DNA for the CDR3: TGTGCCAGCAGCTTGGCCGCGGGAGGCGGGGAAAAACTGTTTTTT.

As concerns this clone: One end of the junction does not line up with germline, which may come from a read error. The CDR3 bases are TGCGCCAGCAGCCTGACATGGACAGGCAACAACGGGGAGCTGTTTTTT. Encoded protein: CASSLTWTGNNGELFF. The rearrangement joins TRBV5-1 to TRBJ2-2; 7 bases align to TRBD1. CDR3 length: 16 residues. Germline V gene sequence: CDR1 SGHRS, CDR2 YFSETQ.

This chain connects TRBV12-3 or TRBV12-4 to TRBJ2-7; 9 bases agree with TRBD1. The CDR3 spans 13 residues. V gave up 7 bases and J gave up 9 bases; unmatched junction bases: 10. The CDR3 here is CASNPTGGIGQYF. DNA of the CDR3: TGTGCCAGCAATCCTACAGGGGGCATTGGGCAGTACTTC.

This sequence joins TRBV5-1 and TRBJ1-5; D possibly corresponds to TRBD1 (5 bases). V was pared by 1 base and J by 1 base, with 12 bases between. The germline gives CDR1 SGHRS, CDR2 YFSETQ. The CDR3 totals 16 residues. Here the CDR3 reads CASSLTVSGSNQPQHF. CDR3 bases: TGCGCCAGCAGCTTGACAGTATCAGGGAGCAATCAGCCCCAGCATTTT.

This clone has only a few counts. This sequence joins TRBV19 and TRBJ1-3, with 8 bases aligning to TRBD1. V lost 5 bases and J lost 2; bases outside the gene matches: 2. From germline, CDR1 is LNHDA and CDR2 SQIVND (reference sequence). The CDR3 is 14 residues long. The CDR3 sequence: CASSEDRAGNTIYF. In DNA, the CDR3 is TGTGCCAGTAGTGAGGACAGGGCTGGAAACACCATATATTTT.

In this sample, this clone turned up once. The chain recombines TRBV19 with TRBJ2-1; 10 bases fit TRBD2. CDR3 length: 16 amino acids. V dropped 5 bases and J dropped 4; count of bases not matched to a gene: 8. Germline values: CDR1 LNHDA, CDR2 SQIVND (reference sequence). The CDR3 DNA is TGTGCCAGTAGTCCACAACCAGCGGGGGGGTACAATGAGCAGTTCTTC. Translated: CASSPQPAGGYNEQFF.